This T cell receptor beta chain was recovered during a study of tumor and adjacent non-tumor tissue in lung cancer. The length of the CDR3 is 12 residues. CDR1 and CDR2 from the germline V gene are MNHEY and SVGAGI. The V gene lost 6 bases and the J gene lost 3 bases, with 8 bases spanning the gap. TCRbeta libraries were built with three rounds of nested PCR, modified from ARM-PCR. TCRdb processed the multiplex PCR reads anew with MiXCR; each CDR3 protein has one entry. This sample has approximately 90,000 distinct CDR3 sequences, with 61% found just once. No cell sorting was done before RNA was extracted from the tissue.

Material: lung tumor tissue. The sequence came from a man between 65 and 85 years old with non-small cell lung cancer. The chain has TRBV6-5 and TRBJ1-1; D remains unclear. The CDR3 here is CASSQMYTEAFF. The CDR3 nucleotides are TGTGCCAGCAGCCAGATGTACACTGAAGCTTTCTTT.